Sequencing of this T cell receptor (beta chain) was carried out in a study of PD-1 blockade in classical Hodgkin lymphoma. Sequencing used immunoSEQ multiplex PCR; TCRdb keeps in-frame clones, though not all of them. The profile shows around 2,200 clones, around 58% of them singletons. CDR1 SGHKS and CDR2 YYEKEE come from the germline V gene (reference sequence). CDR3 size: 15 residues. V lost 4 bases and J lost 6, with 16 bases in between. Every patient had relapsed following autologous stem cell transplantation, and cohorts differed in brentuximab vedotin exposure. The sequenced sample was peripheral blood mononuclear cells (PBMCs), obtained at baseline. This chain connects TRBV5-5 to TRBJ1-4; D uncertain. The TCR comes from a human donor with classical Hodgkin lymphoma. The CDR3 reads CASSPLPGRDEKLFF. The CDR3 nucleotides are TGTGCCAGCAGCCCCCTCCCCGGTAGGGATGAAAAACTGTTTTTT.